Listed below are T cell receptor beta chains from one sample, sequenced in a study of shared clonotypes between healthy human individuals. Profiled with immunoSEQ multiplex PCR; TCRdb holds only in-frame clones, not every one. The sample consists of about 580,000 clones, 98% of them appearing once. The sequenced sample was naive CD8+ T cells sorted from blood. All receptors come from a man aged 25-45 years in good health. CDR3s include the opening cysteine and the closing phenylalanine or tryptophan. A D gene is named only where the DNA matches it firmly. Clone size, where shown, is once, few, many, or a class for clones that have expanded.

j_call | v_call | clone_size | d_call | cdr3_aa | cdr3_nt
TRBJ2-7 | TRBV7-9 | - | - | CASSLGVAYEQYF | TGTGCCAGCAGTCTAGGGGTGGCCTACGAGCAGTACTTC
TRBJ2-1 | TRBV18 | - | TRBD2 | CASSRYKGLAGGPTNEQFF | TGTGCCAGCTCACGTTATAAGGGACTAGCGGGAGGGCCCACCAATGAGCAGTTCTTC
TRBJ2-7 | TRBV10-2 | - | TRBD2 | CASSVGLAGAYEQYF | TGCGCCAGCAGTGTGGGACTAGCGGGGGCCTACGAGCAGTACTTC
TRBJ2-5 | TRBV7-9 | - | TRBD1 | CASSFKDREQETQYF | TGTGCCAGCAGCTTTAAGGACAGGGAGCAAGAGACCCAGTACTTC
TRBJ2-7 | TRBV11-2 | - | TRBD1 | CASSLAGTAYEQYF | TGTGCCAGCAGTTTAGCCGGGACAGCCTACGAGCAGTACTTC
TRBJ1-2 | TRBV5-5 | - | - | CASSLGGGGYTF | TGTGCCAGCAGCTTGGGGGGAGGTGGCTACACCTTC
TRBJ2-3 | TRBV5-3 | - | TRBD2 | CARVFSGSTDTQYF | TGTGCCAGAGTCTTTAGCGGGAGCACAGATACGCAGTATTTT
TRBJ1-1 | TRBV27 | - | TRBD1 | CASSLGQMNTEAFF | TGTGCCAGCAGTTTGGGACAGATGAACACTGAAGCTTTCTTT
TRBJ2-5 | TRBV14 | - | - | CASSQGFLGVLETQYF | TGTGCCAGCAGCCAAGGATTCCTGGGGGTGTTGGAGACCCAGTACTTC
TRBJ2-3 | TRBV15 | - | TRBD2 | CATSERLAGTDTQYF | TGTGCCACCAGCGAGAGGCTAGCGGGAACAGATACGCAGTATTTT
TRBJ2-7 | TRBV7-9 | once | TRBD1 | CASSTGQGFGEQYF | TGTGCCAGCAGCACGGGACAGGGGTTTGGGGAGCAGTACTTC
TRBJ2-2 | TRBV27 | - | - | CASSLLDTNTGELFF | TGTGCCAGCAGTCTTCTTGACACTAACACCGGGGAGCTGTTTTTT
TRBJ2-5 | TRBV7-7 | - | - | CASSLVGRETQYF | TGTGCCAGCAGCTTAGTTGGGAGGGAGACCCAGTACTTC
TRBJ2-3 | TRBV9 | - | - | CASSEGSVSTDTQYF | TGTGCCAGCAGCGAGGGTAGCGTTAGCACAGATACGCAGTATTTT
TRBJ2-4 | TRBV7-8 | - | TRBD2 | CASSLTSGSLNIQYF | TGTGCCAGCAGCTTAACTAGCGGGAGTCTGAACATTCAGTACTTC
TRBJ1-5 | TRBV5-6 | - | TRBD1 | CASSLGQGGQPQHF | TGTGCCAGCAGCCTCGGACAGGGTGGTCAGCCCCAGCATTTT
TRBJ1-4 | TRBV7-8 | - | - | CASSLQGLSNEKLFF | TGTGCCAGCAGCTTACAGGGTCTGTCTAATGAAAAACTGTTTTTT
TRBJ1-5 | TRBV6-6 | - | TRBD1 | CASSRTGNVQPQHF | TGTGCCAGCAGCAGGACAGGGAATGTTCAGCCCCAGCATTTT
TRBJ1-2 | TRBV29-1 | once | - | CSTSGIYGYTF | TGCAGCACCAGTGGTATCTATGGCTACACCTTC
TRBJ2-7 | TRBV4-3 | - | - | CASSQEGGRAGLSEQYF | TGCGCCAGCAGCCAAGAAGGGGGGCGGGCGGGCCTCTCCGAGCAGTACTTC
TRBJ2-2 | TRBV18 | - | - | CASSPPISRTGELFF | TGTGCCAGCTCACCACCGATATCGCGGACCGGGGAGCTGTTTTTT
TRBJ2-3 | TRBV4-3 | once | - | CASSQERGPPLSTQYF | TGCGCCAGCAGCCAAGAGCGAGGGCCGCCCCTAAGTACGCAGTATTTT
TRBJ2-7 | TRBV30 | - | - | CAWSVGSYEQYF | TGTGCCTGGAGTGTGGGGAGTTACGAGCAGTACTTC
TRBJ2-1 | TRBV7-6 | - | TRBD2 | CASSSPAGVSYNEQFF | TGTGCCAGCAGCTCACCGGCGGGAGTATCGTACAATGAGCAGTTCTTC
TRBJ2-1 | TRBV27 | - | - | CASRVEAVRRNEQFF | TGTGCCAGCAGGGTAGAGGCCGTCCGACGCAATGAGCAGTTCTTC
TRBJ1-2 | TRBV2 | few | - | CASSEFGPLGYTF | TGTGCCAGCAGTGAATTTGGCCCACTGGGCTACACCTTC
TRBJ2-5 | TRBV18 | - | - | CASSSQETQYF | TGTGCCAGCTCAAGTCAAGAGACCCAGTACTTC
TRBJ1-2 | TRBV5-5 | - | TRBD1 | CASSYALQGFYGYTF | TGTGCCAGCAGCTATGCTCTACAGGGGTTCTATGGCTACACCTTC
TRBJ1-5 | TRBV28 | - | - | CASISRYSNQPQHF | TGTGCCAGCATCAGTCGATATAGCAATCAGCCCCAGCATTTT
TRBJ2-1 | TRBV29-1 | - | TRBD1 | CSAGQGSYNEQFF | TGCAGCGCGGGACAGGGATCCTACAATGAGCAGTTCTTC
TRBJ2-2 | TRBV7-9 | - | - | CASSSWTVTGELFF | TGTGCCAGCAGCTCCTGGACAGTTACCGGGGAGCTGTTTTTT
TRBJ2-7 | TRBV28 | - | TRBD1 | CASSLFFGTGGSYEQYF | TGTGCCAGCAGTTTATTCTTCGGGACAGGGGGCTCCTACGAGCAGTACTTC
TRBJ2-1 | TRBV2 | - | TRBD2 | CASSVPGLALDEQFF | TGTGCCAGCAGCGTCCCGGGACTAGCCCTCGATGAGCAGTTCTTC
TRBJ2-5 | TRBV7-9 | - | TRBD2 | CATSASGRGEETQYF | TGTGCCACCAGCGCTAGCGGGAGGGGAGAAGAGACCCAGTACTTC
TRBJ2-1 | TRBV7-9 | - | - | CASSLAAEGEYRNEQFF | TGTGCCAGCAGCTTAGCTGCTGAGGGGGAATACCGCAATGAGCAGTTCTTC
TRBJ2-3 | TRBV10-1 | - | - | CASSDFRRSTDTQYF | TGCGCCAGCAGTGATTTCAGGAGGAGCACAGATACGCAGTATTTT
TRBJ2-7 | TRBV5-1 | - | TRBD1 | CASSWAGTGENEQYF | TGCGCCAGCAGCTGGGCGGGGACAGGGGAGAACGAGCAGTACTTC
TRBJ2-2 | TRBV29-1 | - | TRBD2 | CSAKKGLAGGTNTGELFF | TGCAGCGCCAAGAAAGGGCTAGCGGGAGGGACGAACACCGGGGAGCTGTTTTTT
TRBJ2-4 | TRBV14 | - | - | CASSHRAENIQYF | TGTGCCAGCAGCCACAGGGCCGAAAACATTCAGTACTTC
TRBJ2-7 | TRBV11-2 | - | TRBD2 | CASSLAPGLAGYEQYF | TGTGCCAGCAGCTTAGCCCCGGGGCTAGCGGGCTACGAGCAGTACTTC
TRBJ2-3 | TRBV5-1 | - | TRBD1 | CASSRDSELSTDTQYF | TGCGCCAGCAGCAGGGACAGCGAGCTTAGCACAGATACGCAGTATTTT
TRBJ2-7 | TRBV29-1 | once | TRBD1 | CSVEEFGTGDSYEQYF | TGCAGCGTTGAAGAGTTCGGGACAGGCGACTCCTACGAGCAGTACTTC
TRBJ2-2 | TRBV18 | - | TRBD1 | CASSRDRENTGELFF | TGTGCCAGCTCCCGGGACAGGGAAAACACCGGGGAGCTGTTTTTT
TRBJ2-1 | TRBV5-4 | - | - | CASSLLPPSRTFNEQFF | TGTGCCAGCAGCTTGCTTCCCCCCAGCCGGACTTTCAATGAGCAGTTCTTC
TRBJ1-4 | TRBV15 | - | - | CATSNRVGVEKLFF | TGTGCCACCAGCAATCGAGTCGGAGTGGAAAAACTGTTTTTT
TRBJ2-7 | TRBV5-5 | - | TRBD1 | CASSLRKGAYEQYF | TGTGCCAGCAGCTTAAGGAAGGGGGCTTACGAGCAGTACTTC
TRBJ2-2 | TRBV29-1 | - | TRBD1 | CSVDGWTGLHKTGELFF | TGCAGCGTTGATGGCTGGACAGGCCTTCATAAGACCGGGGAGCTGTTTTTT
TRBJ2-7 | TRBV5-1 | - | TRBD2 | CASSPEWGGGYEQYF | TGCGCCAGCAGCCCCGAATGGGGCGGGGGCTACGAGCAGTACTTC
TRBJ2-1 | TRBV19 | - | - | CASSIDRSTYNEQFF | TGTGCCAGTAGTATCGACAGGTCTACCTACAATGAGCAGTTCTTC
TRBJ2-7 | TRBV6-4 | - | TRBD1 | CASSQGQPTEQYF | TGTGCCAGCAGTCAGGGACAGCCTACCGAGCAGTACTTC
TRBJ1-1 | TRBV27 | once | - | CASSLGPGEAFF | TGTGCCAGCAGTTTAGGCCCCGGTGAAGCTTTCTTT
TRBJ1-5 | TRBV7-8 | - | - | CASSSPVRGGDQPQHF | TGTGCCAGCAGTTCGCCGGTAAGGGGCGGGGATCAGCCCCAGCATTTT
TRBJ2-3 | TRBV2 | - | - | CASSEWVSSSTDTQYF | TGTGCCAGCAGTGAATGGGTTAGTTCTAGCACAGATACGCAGTATTTT
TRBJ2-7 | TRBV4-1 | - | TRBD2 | CASSQASGISEQYF | TGCGCCAGCAGCCAAGCTAGCGGGATTTCCGAGCAGTACTTC
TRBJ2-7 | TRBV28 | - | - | CASSLGHSGSSYEQYF | TGTGCCAGCAGTTTAGGACATAGCGGAAGTTCCTACGAGCAGTACTTC
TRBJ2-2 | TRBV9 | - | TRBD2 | CASSVLADTGELFF | TGTGCCAGCAGCGTCCTAGCGGACACCGGGGAGCTGTTTTTT
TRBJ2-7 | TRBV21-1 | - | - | CASSKEPERDRGIYEQYF | TGTGCCAGCAGCAAAGAGCCGGAAAGGGACAGGGGGATATACGAGCAGTACTTC
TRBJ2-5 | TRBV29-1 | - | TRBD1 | CSVGITGGAGETQYF | TGCAGCGTTGGTATTACAGGGGGCGCAGGAGAGACCCAGTACTTC
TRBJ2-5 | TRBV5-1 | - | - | CASSGFPEMETQYF | TGCGCCAGCAGCGGCTTTCCCGAGATGGAGACCCAGTACTTC